This T cell receptor (beta chain) originates from a study of neurological immune-mediated disorders (dated by TCRdb to the late 2010s). Background on the whole study: Among the roughly 34 multiple sclerosis patients, relapsing-remitting MS was present in some 31 and secondary progressive MS was present in 3. Alongside PBMC samples, the set of more than 80 TCR-beta libraries contained longitudinal samples, technical triplicates, and paired CD4+ and CD8+ T-cell subsets that had been sorted. The cohort was made up of 68 subjects, consisting of some 15 HAM/TSP patients, around 35 multiple sclerosis patients and roughly 20 healthy controls. The study compared peripheral blood TCR-beta repertoires of HTLV-I-associated myelopathy (HAM/TSP) patients, multiple sclerosis patients and healthy controls using UMI-based sequencing.

For unsorted PBMC libraries, 2 million PBMCs were used after storage in RNAlater at -80 degrees C until RNA extraction. The multiple sclerosis patients were enrolled in a US clinical protocol that evaluated disease progression with magnetic resonance imaging. PBMCs were separated from peripheral blood using Ficoll-Hypaque density gradient centrifugation and then cryopreserved in liquid nitrogen. The CDR3 numbers 13 amino acids, ends counted. CDR3 DNA only is kept here, 39 bases in frame from base 1. CDR1 and CDR2 are read off the germline V gene as ENHRY and SYGVKD. cDNA synthesis used template-switch 5'RACE with a primer carrying a 10-nucleotide random unique molecular identifier tagging each TCR transcript. Over 200 million TCR-beta sequences, covering 15-18 subjects, were produced in each sequencing run. Total RNA was extracted with the RNeasy kit. The KAPA Real-time Library Amplification kit was used to amplify TCR-beta VDJ regions with primers for the TCR constant region and the 5'RACE anchor. A first PCR added sample indexes and Illumina adaptors, after which a second PCR increased the library yield. After Ampure bead purification, the roughly 650 bp TCR product was size-selected on a 2% E-gel SizeSelection system. Library quality was checked on a Bioanalyzer, concentration was measured with Qubit, and libraries were quantified with the Kapa Library Quantification kit before pooling. Libraries were sequenced paired-end 2 x 150 bp on an Illumina HiSeq 2500. To increase sequence diversity, roughly 24-32% phiX was spiked into each library pool. For the original study's pipeline: The UMI-based MiGEC pipeline processed quality-filtered reads and removed over 90% of raw TCR sequences during error correction. IMGT germline references were used for alignment of VDJ genes, and clonotypes were defined by a unique CDR3 amino acid sequence together with V-J genes. Clonal expansion, Shannon diversity and CDR3 relatedness (CalcPairwiseDistances, ClusterSamples) were evaluated with VDJtools, and phylogenetic trees were built with CLCbio workbench. A clone was classed as expanded if it had 8 or more unique UMIs, a cutoff based on coefficient-of-variation modelling across technical triplicates. The raw public data were reprocessed by TCRdb itself: fastp quality trimming at Q25, MiXCR clonotype calling, in-frame beta chains only. Rows with a matching CDR3 protein are joined into one entry that keeps the most common DNA and genes. The V and J calls follow TCRdb's processing rather than the paper's. This sample comprises 35,000 to 50,000 distinct CDR3 sequences, 2% to 2.5% of them detected only once. In total, the top ten clones hold nearly 2.5% of the sample.

A word on this clonotype: The antigen this receptor binds is unknown. A much larger clonotype is one base distant, so this may be a read error. The CDR3 does not close with the conserved phenylalanine or tryptophan, likely indicating a read error.

The paper's findings and limits, for the study overall: Across subjects, expanded clones never shared an identical CDR3 amino acid sequence, which suggests that the TCR-beta repertoires in every group were private. Repertoires from 18 of 34 MS patients were grouped by phylogenetic analysis into a cluster of related CDR3 sequences, suggesting a possible repertoire-level signature. TCR clonal expansion was greatest in HAM/TSP patients and smallest in MS patients, who ranked below even healthy controls. The MS cluster showed no association with clinical or MRI features, and the authors stated that larger cohorts are needed.

This sequence uses TRBV10-3 and TRBJ2-1; 8 nucleotides in the junction match TRBD1. The sequence came from a middle-aged man with multiple sclerosis. What was sequenced was PBMCs. The sequence in DNA is TGTGTCATCAGGGCGGACAGGGACAATGAGCAGTTCATC. Translated, this gives CVIRADRDNEQFI.